This is a list of T cell receptor beta chains from one sample in a study of T cell responses to AZD1222 COVID-19 vaccine. Sequenced by immunoSEQ multiplex PCR; TCRdb stores in-frame clones only, minus some. The profile shows about 120,000 clones, 85% to 95% of them singletons. Source: peripheral blood, taken 28 days after the second AZD1222 dose. The receptors come from an adult who received the AZD1222 COVID-19 vaccine. CDR3s include the opening cysteine and the closing phenylalanine or tryptophan. Fields, in order: clone size, V gene, J gene, D gene, CDR3 protein, CDR3 DNA. A D gene is named only where the DNA matches it firmly. A clone size is listed for some rows: how often the clone was seen (once, few, many), or a class if it is expanded.

abundance: .; v_gene: TRBV5-1; j_gene: TRBJ1-1; d_gene: .; CDR3aa: CASSRDPSNTEAFF; CDR3nt: TGCGCCAGCAGCAGGGACCCCTCGAACACTGAAGCTTTCTTT
abundance: once; v_gene: TRBV28; j_gene: TRBJ1-5; d_gene: TRBD1; CDR3aa: CASSLGTGGFPQPQHF; CDR3nt: TGTGCCAGCAGTTTAGGAACAGGGGGGTTTCCTCAGCCCCAGCATTTT
abundance: .; v_gene: TRBV6-2/TRBV6-3; j_gene: TRBJ2-1; d_gene: .; CDR3aa: CASSVDGQEQFF; CDR3nt: TGTGCCAGCAGCGTCGATGGACAGGAGCAGTTCTTC
abundance: .; v_gene: TRBV18; j_gene: TRBJ1-3; d_gene: TRBD1; CDR3aa: CASSTSEQGRDGNTIYF; CDR3nt: TGTGCCAGCTCAACATCAGAACAGGGGAGAGATGGAAACACCATATATTTT
abundance: .; v_gene: TRBV9; j_gene: TRBJ2-7; d_gene: .; CDR3aa: CASSVAPGEWDSYEQYF; CDR3nt: TGTGCCAGCAGCGTAGCTCCGGGGGAGTGGGATTCCTACGAGCAGTACTTC
abundance: .; v_gene: TRBV12-2; j_gene: TRBJ2-3; d_gene: .; CDR3aa: CASRYRSPCGSTDTQYF; CDR3nt: TGTGCAAGTCGCTACCGGTCCCCCTGCGGTAGCACAGATACGCAGTATTTT
abundance: .; v_gene: TRBV7-2; j_gene: TRBJ1-6; d_gene: .; CDR3aa: CASSFLSGDSPLHF; CDR3nt: TGTGCCAGCAGCTTTTTGAGTGGGGATTCACCCCTCCACTTT
abundance: .; v_gene: TRBV7-2; j_gene: TRBJ2-7; d_gene: .; CDR3aa: CASRDPGTSIRYF; CDR3nt: TGTGCCAGCAGAGACCCAGGGACATCGATTCGGTACTTC
abundance: .; v_gene: TRBV19; j_gene: TRBJ1-5; d_gene: TRBD1; CDR3aa: CASSTSLDRVSQPQHF; CDR3nt: TGTGCCAGTAGTACCTCCCTCGACAGGGTGAGTCAGCCCCAGCATTTT
abundance: .; v_gene: TRBV9; j_gene: TRBJ1-2; d_gene: .; CDR3aa: CASSVDVGGGYYGYTF; CDR3nt: TGTGCCAGCAGCGTAGACGTAGGAGGGGGGTACTATGGCTACACCTTC
abundance: .; v_gene: TRBV28; j_gene: TRBJ1-6; d_gene: .; CDR3aa: CASSLGGPPEYNSPLHF; CDR3nt: TGTGCCAGCAGTTTGGGAGGCCCGCCGGAGTATAATTCACCCCTCCACTTT
abundance: .; v_gene: TRBV6-5; j_gene: TRBJ2-7; d_gene: TRBD2; CDR3aa: CAGITGTSSYEQYF; CDR3nt: TGTGCCGGCATAACCGGGACTAGTTCCTACGAGCAGTACTTC
abundance: .; v_gene: TRBV29-1; j_gene: TRBJ2-3; d_gene: .; CDR3aa: CSAAQTGGTDTQYF; CDR3nt: TGCAGCGCCGCACAGACAGGTGGCACAGATACGCAGTATTTT
abundance: .; v_gene: TRBV27; j_gene: TRBJ2-2; d_gene: TRBD1; CDR3aa: CASSSRDRPTGELFF; CDR3nt: TGTGCCAGCAGTTCTCGGGACAGACCAACCGGGGAGCTGTTTTTT
abundance: .; v_gene: TRBV6-5; j_gene: TRBJ1-1; d_gene: .; CDR3aa: CASSYGGNTEAFF; CDR3nt: TGTGCCAGCAGTTATGGCGGGAACACTGAAGCTTTCTTT
abundance: .; v_gene: TRBV7-9; j_gene: TRBJ2-6; d_gene: TRBD1; CDR3aa: CASGPGTESGANVLTF; CDR3nt: TGTGCCAGCGGGCCTGGGACAGAATCTGGGGCCAACGTCCTGACTTTC
abundance: .; v_gene: TRBV27; j_gene: TRBJ1-5; d_gene: .; CDR3aa: CASSYKRTDQPQHF; CDR3nt: TGTGCCAGCAGTTATAAGAGGACAGATCAGCCCCAGCATTTT
abundance: .; v_gene: TRBV7-9; j_gene: TRBJ1-5; d_gene: .; CDR3aa: CASSLGGGRNQPQHF; CDR3nt: TGTGCCAGCAGCTTAGGTGGAGGGCGGAATCAGCCCCAGCATTTT
abundance: .; v_gene: TRBV7-3; j_gene: TRBJ2-3; d_gene: TRBD1; CDR3aa: CASSSGTGRTDTQYF; CDR3nt: TGTGCCAGCAGTTCCGGGACAGGGAGGACAGATACGCAGTATTTT
abundance: .; v_gene: TRBV6-4; j_gene: TRBJ2-3; d_gene: TRBD2; CDR3aa: CASSDGGAGDPQYF; CDR3nt: TGTGCCAGCAGTGACGGCGGGGCGGGAGACCCACAGTATTTT
abundance: .; v_gene: TRBV6-5; j_gene: TRBJ2-3; d_gene: TRBD2; CDR3aa: CASRFYSGSTDTQYF; CDR3nt: TGTGCCAGCAGATTTTATAGCGGGAGTACAGATACGCAGTATTTT
abundance: .; v_gene: TRBV6-5; j_gene: TRBJ2-1; d_gene: .; CDR3aa: CASSYSPDYEQFF; CDR3nt: TGTGCCAGCAGTTACTCTCCGGATTATGAGCAGTTCTTC
abundance: .; v_gene: TRBV7-9; j_gene: TRBJ2-1; d_gene: .; CDR3aa: CASSIGSSYNEQFF; CDR3nt: TGTGCCAGCAGCATCGGGAGTTCCTACAATGAGCAGTTCTTC
abundance: .; v_gene: TRBV6-1; j_gene: TRBJ2-7; d_gene: TRBD2; CDR3aa: CASSEGTSGRTEQYF; CDR3nt: TGTGCCAGCAGTGAAGGGACTAGCGGGAGGACCGAGCAGTACTTC
abundance: .; v_gene: TRBV7-9; j_gene: TRBJ2-3; d_gene: .; CDR3aa: CASSLQQANTDTQYF; CDR3nt: TGTGCCAGCAGCTTACAACAGGCAAACACAGATACGCAGTATTTT
abundance: few; v_gene: TRBV7-6; j_gene: TRBJ2-4; d_gene: .; CDR3aa: CASSYSSGQRNIQYF; CDR3nt: TGTGCCAGCAGCTACTCGTCCGGACAGCGAAACATTCAGTACTTC
abundance: .; v_gene: TRBV19; j_gene: TRBJ1-1; d_gene: .; CDR3aa: CATQVGAEAFF; CDR3nt: TGTGCCACCCAGGTAGGGGCTGAAGCTTTCTTT
abundance: .; v_gene: TRBV15; j_gene: TRBJ2-4; d_gene: TRBD1; CDR3aa: CATSRGGQGTKNIQYF; CDR3nt: TGTGCCACCAGCAGAGGCGGACAGGGGACTAAAAACATTCAGTACTTC
abundance: .; v_gene: TRBV7-8; j_gene: TRBJ2-2; d_gene: .; CDR3aa: CASSLLENTGELFF; CDR3nt: TGTGCCAGCAGCTTACTAGAGAACACCGGGGAGCTGTTTTTT
abundance: .; v_gene: TRBV19; j_gene: TRBJ2-7; d_gene: .; CDR3aa: CASSIGQTPYEQYF; CDR3nt: TGTGCCAGTAGTATCGGACAAACCCCATACGAGCAGTACTTC
abundance: .; v_gene: TRBV10-3; j_gene: TRBJ1-5; d_gene: .; CDR3aa: CAISDRNSNQPQHF; CDR3nt: TGTGCCATCAGTGATAGGAATAGCAATCAGCCCCAGCATTTT
abundance: .; v_gene: TRBV6-1; j_gene: TRBJ1-5; d_gene: .; CDR3aa: CASSDGFDGYQPQHF; CDR3nt: TGTGCCAGCAGTGACGGTTTCGACGGCTATCAGCCCCAGCATTTT
abundance: .; v_gene: TRBV21-1; j_gene: TRBJ2-5; d_gene: .; CDR3aa: CASSKGIAGGRETQYF; CDR3nt: TGTGCCAGCAGCAAAGGAATAGCGGGAGGGAGAGAGACCCAGTACTTC
abundance: .; v_gene: TRBV7-9; j_gene: TRBJ2-2; d_gene: TRBD2; CDR3aa: CASSHHRPGSGGNTGELFF; CDR3nt: TGTGCCAGCAGCCACCACCGCCCGGGAAGCGGGGGTAACACCGGGGAGCTGTTTTTT
abundance: .; v_gene: TRBV19; j_gene: TRBJ1-6; d_gene: .; CDR3aa: CASSPPANSPLHF; CDR3nt: TGTGCCAGTAGTCCCCCGGCTAATTCACCCCTCCACTTT